This T cell receptor (beta chain) comes out of a study of T-cell memory formation after mild COVID-19. CDR3 size: 12 residues. V gave up 6 bases and J gave up 0 bases, with 5 bases separating them. In the case of this clonotype: Its antigen is still unknown.

Constant-segment primers and 5'RACE yielded cDNA libraries for TCR alpha and TCR beta, each carrying sample barcodes and UMIs. TCRdb itself ran the 5' RACE reads through MiXCR, one entry per CDR3 protein. The sample yields under 550,000 distinct CDR3 sequences, roughly 20% seen once. Broader study findings: CD4/CD8 balance held among clones contracting day 15 to 85, and later expanders leaned CD4+. Several responding clones turned up in pre-infection memory, indicating that cross-reactive memory may have taken part.

Material for sequencing was PBMCs or a T cell subset sorted from them (not recorded which). This sequence was found in an adult woman who had mild COVID-19 (a few samples of this study predate the infection). Cell type and time point are not known. V and J are TRBV12-3 or TRBV12-4 and TRBJ1-1; D ambiguous. The CDR3 DNA follows: TGTGCCAGCAGCACAGTGAACACTGAAGCTTTCTTT. Protein product: CASSTVNTEAFF.